This is a list of T cell receptor beta chains from one sample in a study of beta chain features in type 1 diabetes. Only in-frame clones appear in the TCRdb table, and some are missing; sequencing was by immunoSEQ multiplex PCR. The sample includes around 350,000 clones, around an eighth of them seen just once. Sequenced: naive CD4+ T cells from blood. The receptor set was obtained from a man aged 18 to 29 in good health. CDR3s include the opening cysteine and the closing phenylalanine or tryptophan. The D gene is left open where the match is weak. Size is omitted from some rows. Given values are once, few, many or a class for expanded clones.

size	D	V	J	DNA	CDR3
few	TRBD2	TRBV29-1	TRBJ2-3	TGCAGCGTTGACAGGGGACTAGCGGGAGCAGATACGCAGTATTTT	CSVDRGLAGADTQYF
few	.	TRBV25-1	TRBJ2-7	TGTGCCAGCAGTGAATCTAAAACCTACGAGCAGTACTTC	CASSESKTYEQYF
few	TRBD2	TRBV10-3	TRBJ2-7	TGTGCCATCAGTCCGGGACTAGCGGGCTACGAGCAGTACTTC	CAISPGLAGYEQYF
.	.	TRBV6-6	TRBJ1-1	TGTGCCAGCAGTTACCAGAACACTGAAGCTTTCTTT	CASSYQNTEAFF
once	TRBD1	TRBV5-1	TRBJ2-7	TGCGCCAGCAGCTGGTTTCCCGGGACAGGGGACGAGCAGTACTTC	CASSWFPGTGDEQYF
.	TRBD1	TRBV30	TRBJ1-2	TGTGCCTGGAATCGAGGAGGGGGCGAGGGTGGCTACACCTTC	CAWNRGGGEGGYTF
.	TRBD1	TRBV2	TRBJ2-1	TGTGCCAGCAGTGAAATGGGACAGGGCGGCAATGAGCAGTTCTTC	CASSEMGQGGNEQFF
many	.	TRBV15	TRBJ2-2	TGTGCCACCAGCAGAGTAAGGGGCACCGGGGAGCTGTTTTTT	CATSRVRGTGELFF
few	TRBD2	TRBV7-2	TRBJ2-1	TGTGCCAGCAACCCGGGACTAGCGAACTACAATGAGCAGTTCTTC	CASNPGLANYNEQFF
.	.	TRBV7-2	TRBJ2-1	TGTGCCAGCAGCTTAGTTACAGGGTCCTACAATGAGCAGTTCTTC	CASSLVTGSYNEQFF
few	.	TRBV28	TRBJ2-5	TGTGCCAGCAGTTTGGCTAGACCGGAGACCCAGTACTTC	CASSLARPETQYF
.	TRBD1	TRBV6-1	TRBJ1-2	TGTGCCAGCAGACTCCGGGACAGGGATAACTATGGCTACACCTTC	CASRLRDRDNYGYTF
.	.	TRBV28	TRBJ2-5	TGTGCCAGCAGTTTACTCGTTCAGGTCGGAGAGACCCAGTACTTC	CASSLLVQVGETQYF
.	TRBD1	TRBV5-1	TRBJ2-1	TGCGCCAGCTCCTTAAGCCCGGGACAGGGCAATGAGCAGTTCTTC	CASSLSPGQGNEQFF
few	.	TRBV4-3	TRBJ1-1	TGCGCCAGCAGCCAAGATCACGGCAGGAAGAACACTGAAGCTTTCTTT	CASSQDHGRKNTEAFF
.	TRBD1	TRBV7-2	TRBJ2-1	TGTGCCAGCAGCTTAGCGCGGACAGGGGCCTACAATGAGCAGTTCTTC	CASSLARTGAYNEQFF
.	.	TRBV19	TRBJ1-1	TGTGCCAGTACATCTAGACAGCGGGATATGAACACTGAAGCTTTCTTT	CASTSRQRDMNTEAFF
few	.	TRBV7-3	TRBJ2-2	TGTGCCAGCAGCCTCGACGGGTTCAGGGAGCTGTTTTTT	CASSLDGFRELFF
few	.	TRBV6-6	TRBJ2-5	TGTGCCAGCAGTTTCGGAAAAGGGGGGACCCAGTACTTC	CASSFGKGGTQYF
.	.	TRBV5-4	TRBJ2-7	TGTGCCAGCAGCTTCGCAGAATCCTACGAGCAGTACTTC	CASSFAESYEQYF
few	TRBD2	TRBV11-3	TRBJ2-1	TGTGCCAGCAGCTTGGGGGGGGTGTCCTACAATGAGCAGTTCTTC	CASSLGGVSYNEQFF
.	.	TRBV4-2	TRBJ2-7	TGTGCCAGCAGCCAAGTGTTAGGGACATCGCCCTACGAGCAGTACTTC	CASSQVLGTSPYEQYF
.	.	TRBV28	TRBJ2-1	TGTGCCAGCAGTTTTTTAGGCGGCCGCGGGCAGTTCTTC	CASSFLGGRGQFF
.	.	TRBV5-4	TRBJ2-7	TGTGCCAGCAGCCCTGAGGGGGGGGCATACGAGCAGTACTTC	CASSPEGGAYEQYF
few	TRBD1	TRBV5-4	TRBJ1-2	TGTGCCAGCAGCTTGGGCGAGGCAGGGGGCAATGGCTACACCTTC	CASSLGEAGGNGYTF
few	.	TRBV7-9	TRBJ2-3	TGTGCCAGCAGCCCAGAATCAGATACGCAGTATTTT	CASSPESDTQYF
few	.	TRBV7-8	TRBJ2-6	TGTGCCAGCAGGCCCAGACAGGGGAGGGAACCGTCCGTCCTGACTTTC	CASRPRQGREPSVLTF
few	.	TRBV6-5	TRBJ1-2	TGTGCCAGCAGTTACTCGGTGGCGGGCGCGGGCTATGGCTACACCTTC	CASSYSVAGAGYGYTF
.	TRBD1	TRBV5-8	TRBJ2-5	TGTGCCAGCAGCTCGGGACAGGCCCAAGAGACCCAGTACTTC	CASSSGQAQETQYF
.	.	TRBV19	TRBJ2-7	TGTGCCAGTAGTGACTTGGGGGCCCACGAGCAGTACTTC	CASSDLGAHEQYF
few	.	TRBV5-1	TRBJ1-2	TGCGCCAGCAGCTCGGACGGGTCTCGGGGTGGCTACACCTTC	CASSSDGSRGGYTF
.	.	TRBV6-6	TRBJ2-7	TGTGCCAGCACCCAGGGGAGGGGACCCTACGAGCAGTACTTC	CASTQGRGPYEQYF
once	TRBD2	TRBV29-1	TRBJ2-1	TGCAGCATAAGGACACCTTGGGGACTAGCGGGAGGTAGATACAATGAGCAGTTCTTC	CSIRTPWGLAGGRYNEQFF
.	TRBD1	TRBV15	TRBJ1-5	TGTGCCACCAGCAGAGGAGGGGGCCGGGGTTATCAGCCCCAGCATTTT	CATSRGGGRGYQPQHF
few	TRBD2	TRBV28	TRBJ2-7	TGTGCCAGCAGTCGGGAGGGCCCATCCTACGAGCAGTACTTC	CASSREGPSYEQYF
.	.	TRBV5-1	TRBJ2-3	TGCGCCAGCAGCCCGGTTGCGTTTAGCACAGATACGCAGTATTTT	CASSPVAFSTDTQYF
few	TRBD1	TRBV6-5	TRBJ2-1	TGTGCCAGCAGTTCGGACAGGAACTACAATGAGCAGTTCTTC	CASSSDRNYNEQFF
.	TRBD1	TRBV28	TRBJ2-7	TGTGCCAGCAGTGGCTCCCGGGACAGAGCCTACGAGCAGTACTTC	CASSGSRDRAYEQYF
few	.	TRBV7-9	TRBJ1-1	TGTGCCAGCCGTTGGAGGGAGAACACTGAAGCTTTCTTT	CASRWRENTEAFF
.	.	TRBV19	TRBJ2-6	TGTGCCAGCGCAATACAGGGAGCCGGGGCCAACGTCCTGACTTTC	CASAIQGAGANVLTF
few	.	TRBV7-9	TRBJ2-5	TGTGCCAGCAGCCTACAAGAGACCCAGTACTTC	CASSLQETQYF
.	.	TRBV7-2	TRBJ2-2	TGTGCCAGCAGCTTAGCCCGGGACACGAACACCGGGGAGCTGTTTTTT	CASSLARDTNTGELFF
.	TRBD1	TRBV5-4	TRBJ1-5	TGTGCCAGCAGCTCAGGACAGGGGGCGGATCAGCCCCAGCATTTT	CASSSGQGADQPQHF